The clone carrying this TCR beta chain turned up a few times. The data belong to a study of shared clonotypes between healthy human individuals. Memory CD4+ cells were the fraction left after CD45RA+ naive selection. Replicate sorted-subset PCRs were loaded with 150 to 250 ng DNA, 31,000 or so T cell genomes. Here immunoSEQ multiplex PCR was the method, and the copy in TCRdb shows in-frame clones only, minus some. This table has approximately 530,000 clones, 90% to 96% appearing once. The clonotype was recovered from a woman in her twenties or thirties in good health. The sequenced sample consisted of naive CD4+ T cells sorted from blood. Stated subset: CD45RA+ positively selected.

The CDR3, as DNA: TGTGCCAGTAGTCAGCGCAATCAGCCCCAGCATTTT. Its translation: CASSQRNQPQHF. This sequence joins TRBV19 and TRBJ1-5; no clear D gene. V was trimmed by 5 bases and J by 2 bases, leaving 4 bases between them. The CDR3 has 12 amino acids. Germline V lookup: CDR1 LNHDA, CDR2 SQIVND (reference sequence).